The 21 T cell receptor beta chains below all came from one sample that was sequenced in a study of ipilimumab plus nivolumab after autologous stem cell transplantation. The assay was immunoSEQ multiplex PCR, and TCRdb's table has in-frame clones only and misses some. In the table there are some 15,000 clones, 60% to 75% of which are singletons. Here the sequenced sample was PBMCs, taken in a trial of ipilimumab plus nivolumab as post-transplant consolidation. Receptor source: a male donor with primary mediastinal lymphoma.

V usage is TRBV13 and J usage is TRBJ1-6; D may be TRBD1 (5 bases). Germline assignment: CDR1 PRHDT and CDR2 FYEKMQ (reference sequence). This CDR3 spans 15 amino acids. Trimming stripped 5 bases from V and 3 bases from J, with 11 bases between. The CDR3 DNA follows: TGTGCCAGCAGCGAAGGACAAGGCTATAATTCACCCCTCCACTTT. This encodes CASSEGQGYNSPLHF.

The V and J genes are TRBV2 and TRBJ2-1; 15 nucleotides align to TRBD2. Germline-derived CDR1 and CDR2 are SNHLY and FYNNEI. CDR3 length equals 15 residues. The junction had 1 base not matched to a gene; V was cut back by 4 bases and J by 6 bases. This CDR3 is CASSGGLAGGNEQFF. The CDR3, as DNA: TGTGCCAGCAGTGGGGGACTAGCGGGAGGCAATGAGCAGTTCTTC.

In this sample, this clone turned up once. The rearrangement joins TRBV6-5 to TRBJ2-7; D is unresolved. V gave up 6 bases and J gave up 3 bases, with 9 bases separating them. Germline CDR1 reads MNHEY; CDR2 reads SVGAGI. This CDR3 is 12 amino acids long. The CDR3 sequence: CASRASVYEQYF. The CDR3 DNA sequence: TGTGCCAGCAGGGCGTCCGTCTACGAGCAGTACTTC.

This clone was seen a few times. This sequence joins TRBV6-5 and TRBJ1-2, with D uncertain. Germline loops: CDR1 MNHEY, CDR2 SVGAGI. V was shortened by 4 bases and J by 1 base, with 7 bases between the two germline ends. CDR3 length: 13 residues. The CDR3 DNA is TGTGCCAGCAGTTTTGTATTTAACTATGGCTACACCTTC. Translated, it gives CASSFVFNYGYTF.

The chain links TRBV6-1 to TRBJ1-1, with 8 bases that match TRBD1. V dropped 7 bases and J dropped 4; count of bases not matched to a gene: 5. Germline V gene lookup returns CDR1 MNHNS and CDR2 SASEGT. This CDR3 spans 13 amino acids. The CDR3 bases are TGTGCCAGCACAAAAGACAGGGGCACTGAAGCTTTCTTT. Protein: CASTKDRGTEAFF.

The chain couples TRBV18 to TRBJ2-7; 11 positions agree with TRBD1. The V gene's germline CDR1 is KGHSH and CDR2 LQKENI. After removal of 3 bases from V and 3 bases from J, the junction contained 1 base not matched to a gene. The CDR3 has 14 residues. CDR3: CASSPGTGGYEQYF. CDR3 nucleotides: TGTGCCAGCTCACCCGGGACAGGGGGCTACGAGCAGTACTTC.

V is TRBV5-1 and J is TRBJ2-5; TRBD2 matches 8 bases. The V gene's germline CDR1 is SGHRS and CDR2 YFSETQ. This CDR3 contains 16 residues. Losses at the gene ends were 0 bases for V and 3 bases for J; bases not matched to a gene: 7. Here the CDR3 reads CASSLAAGVLKETQYF. CDR3 nucleotides: TGCGCCAGCAGCTTGGCAGCGGGGGTCCTCAAAGAGACCCAGTACTTC.

The genes are TRBV14 and TRBJ1-3; D not resolved. With 1 base removed from V and 0 bases from J, the gap between germline ends came to 4 bases. Germline V lookup: CDR1 SGHDN, CDR2 FVKESK. There are 14 residues in the CDR3. Written as DNA, the CDR3 is TGTGCCAGCAGCCAAGGAATCTCTGGAAACACCATATATTTT. As protein: CASSQGISGNTIYF.

This chain joins TRBV2 and TRBJ1-2; D call uncertain. The germline V and J ends were trimmed by 8 bases and 3 bases, with 13 bases remaining between them. Germline CDR1 and CDR2: SNHLY and FYNNEI. The CDR3 loop spans 13 amino acids. The CDR3 region is CASAGEKDYGYTF. The CDR3, as DNA: TGTGCCAGCGCAGGTGAAAAGGACTATGGCTACACCTTC.

The chain joins TRBV18 to TRBJ2-1; TRBD1 might be the D (6 bases). Germline CDR1 KGHSH, CDR2 LQKENI. This CDR3 region has 14 residues. V was pared by 8 bases and J by 5 bases, with 16 bases between. CDR3 in amino acids: CASNLGAGDNEQFF. CDR3 bases: TGTGCCAGCAACCTGGGGGCAGGTGACAATGAGCAGTTCTTC. Based on the CDR3 plus reference TRBV18 and TRBJ2-1, the full variable domain is NAGVMQNPRHLVRRRGQEARLRCSPMKGHSHVYWYRQLPEEGLKFMVYLQKENIIDESGMPKERFSAEFPKEGPSILRIQQVVRGDSAAYFCASNLGAGDNEQFFGPGTRLTVL.

The chain has TRBV6-1 and TRBJ2-1; D is unclear. CDR3 length equals 11 residues. The V end lost 7 bases, the J end lost 10 bases, and 11 bases lay between the germline ends. CDR1 is MNHNS, CDR2 SASEGT, per germline. The CDR3 DNA sequence: TGTGCCAGCACGCGTGCGAGCGAGCAGTTCTTC. This codes for CASTRASEQFF.

V gene TRBV6-1 combines with J gene TRBJ2-3, with D tentatively TRBD1 or TRBD2 (5 bases each). Trimming removed 3 bases from V and 4 bases from J, with 11 bases in between. The CDR3 loop spans 14 amino acids. Germline CDR1 is MNHNS and CDR2 is SASEGT. Here the CDR3 DNA reads TGTGCCAGCAGTGAGAGGGACGGCGCAGATACGCAGTATTTT. Translation: CASSERDGADTQYF.

This clone occurred once. V gene TRBV5-6 combines with J gene TRBJ2-1; no clear D. The V gene's germline CDR1 is SGHDT and CDR2 YYEEEE. V was cut by 0 bases and J by 15 bases, with 16 bases left in between. CDR3 size: 13 residues. This chain's CDR3 is CASSLGPNGQWFF. CDR3 bases: TGTGCCAGCAGCTTGGGTCCGAATGGCCAGTGGTTCTTC.

The rearrangement links TRBV6-1 to TRBJ2-1, with D perhaps TRBD2 (6 bases). V gave up 6 bases and J gave up 8 bases, with 14 bases separating them. CDR1 is MNHNS, CDR2 SASEGT, per germline. The CDR3 has 13 residues. The CDR3 spells CASRGGLPDEQFF. DNA of the CDR3: TGTGCCAGCAGGGGGGGACTTCCCGATGAGCAGTTCTTC.

V is TRBV28 and J is TRBJ1-5; no firm D call. Germline CDR1 reads MDHEN; CDR2 reads SYDVKM. This CDR3 has 15 residues. V lost 3 bases, J lost 2 bases, and 11 bases lay in between. The CDR3: CASSFEGWGNQPQHF. For the CDR3, the DNA is TGTGCCAGCAGTTTCGAAGGGTGGGGCAATCAGCCCCAGCATTTT.

J is TRBJ2-3 and V is TRBV7-2; tentatively, D is TRBD2 (5 bases). The germline V gene has CDR1 SGHTA and CDR2 FQGNSA. The CDR3 runs to 16 residues. V lost 1 base and J 0 bases, leaving 11 bases between the germline ends. The chain's CDR3 is CASSLGPTGSTDTQYF. The CDR3 region has the DNA TGTGCCAGCAGCTTAGGACCTACGGGGAGCACAGATACGCAGTATTTT.

V usage is TRBV4-1 and J usage is TRBJ1-4; D not certain. This CDR3 comprises 15 residues. Germline CDR1 is MGHRA and CDR2 is YSYEKL. The V end was cut by 1 base, the J end by 8 bases, with 14 bases between. The CDR3 DNA reads as TGCGCCAGCAGCCAAGGGGATCCAGGTGGGGAAAAACTGTTTTTT. This gives the protein CASSQGDPGGEKLFF.

Details on this clone: A junction end diverges from the germline sequence, so it may reflect a read error. The chain is built from TRBV14 and TRBJ1-6; D is unclear. Germline-derived CDR1 and CDR2 are SGHDN and FVKESK. The CDR3 contains 12 residues. The DNA for the CDR3 is TGTGCCAGCAGCTCTCCGAATTCACCCCCCCACTTT. Amino acid sequence: CASSSPNSPPHF.

This chain uses TRBV6-1 with TRBJ2-7; possibly TRBD1 or TRBD2 for D (5 bases each). CDR1 is MNHNS and CDR2 is SASEGT in the germline V gene. There are 14 residues in the CDR3. The ends were cut back, 6 bases at V and 3 bases at J, with 15 bases in the middle. The CDR3 DNA follows: TGTGCCAGCAGCGTTAACGGGGCTTTCTACGAGCAGTACTTC. Amino acids: CASSVNGAFYEQYF.

The V and J genes are TRBV5-5 and TRBJ2-3, with TRBD1 matching 10 bases. V lost 3 bases to trimming and J lost 4 bases; unmatched junction nucleotides: 5. CDR1 and CDR2 from the germline V gene are SGHKS and YYEKEE (reference sequence). This CDR3 region has 15 residues. The CDR3 DNA reads as TGTGCCAGCAGCTCGGACAGGGGGTTAGCAGATACGCAGTATTTT. The encoded protein is CASSSDRGLADTQYF.

The chain couples TRBV27 to TRBJ2-5; D not certain. Trimming pared 5 bases from V and 5 bases from J, leaving 6 bases between. Germline CDR1 is MNHEY and CDR2 is SMNVEV (reference sequence). This CDR3 has 11 amino acids. CDR3 loop: CASSLGETQYF. The CDR3 DNA follows: TGTGCCAGCAGTCTAGGCGAGACCCAGTACTTC.